This T cell receptor beta chain stems from a study of cytomegalovirus exposure and HLA in healthy donors. Whole-study findings and limits: As confirmed in vitro, three CMV-associated chains were specific for CMV antigens. Reports showed the classifier diagnosing cytomegalovirus status with high specificity and sensitivity. According to a subsequent analysis, TCR clusters identified in the first cohort showed a tendency to co-occur across the approximately 120 validation repertoires.

The germline V and J ends were trimmed by 6 bases and 3 bases, with 15 bases remaining between them. The CDR3 consists of 14 residues. The protocol was immunoSEQ multiplex PCR, while the TCRdb copy is restricted to in-frame clones and leaves out a portion. The data show under 200,000 clones, 86% seen once. With respect to this clone: Its antigen remains unknown.

The donors were members of the validation cohort comprising 120 subjects, separate from the approximately 630-subject first cohort. V usage is TRBV23-1 and J usage is TRBJ2-7, with D unclear. TRBV23-1 belongs to the ORF category, with a function that is uncertain. The material sequenced was PBMCs. The clonotype comes from a woman aged 18-29 years in good health and CMV-seronegative. The CDR3 region is CASSLYFSHYEQYF. CDR3 bases: TGCGCCAGCAGCCTATACTTTTCCCACTACGAGCAGTACTTC.